These 32 T cell receptor beta chains originate from one sample sequenced in a study of early T cells in non-severe SARS-CoV-2 infection. MiXCR, applied by TCRdb to the 5' RACE reads, yields one record per CDR3 protein. The table shows tens of thousands of distinct CDR3 sequences, with about 10% occurring only once. The sequenced sample consisted of whole blood. The receptors shown here come from an adult who was a healthcare worker with PCR-confirmed SARS-CoV-2 infection or an uninfected control (not recorded which).

The J gene is TRBJ2-5, the V gene TRBV5-1; the D is unclear. Germline CDR1 reads SGHRS; CDR2 reads YFSETQ. V lost 6 bases to trimming and J lost 4 bases, with 13 bases between them. This CDR3 comprises 13 residues. The CDR3 bases are TGCGCCAGCATGGATTTTAACTTAGAGACCCAGTACTTC. It is translated as CASMDFNLETQYF.

This clonotype has a count of ten or more. V usage is TRBV4-3 and J usage is TRBJ2-7, with 7 bases that match TRBD1. The V and J ends lost 0 bases and 6 bases, in that order; junction bases with no gene match: 8. The V gene's germline CDR1 is LGHNA and CDR2 YSLEER. There are 15 residues in the CDR3. The CDR3 here is CASSQDTDRSGEQYF. CDR3 nucleotides: TGCGCCAGCAGCCAAGATACGGACAGGTCTGGCGAGCAGTACTTC.

This clonotype was found many times. V usage is TRBV19 and J usage is TRBJ1-5, with D possibly being TRBD1 (6 bases). Trimming shortened V by 3 bases and J by 2 bases, and 11 bases separated the two germline ends. Germline loops: CDR1 LNHDA, CDR2 SQIVND (reference sequence). The CDR3 is made up of 15 amino acids. DNA for the CDR3: TGTGCCAGTAGTATCAAAGCAGGGGGCAATCAGCCCCAGCATTTT. It yields the protein CASSIKAGGNQPQHF.

This clonotype was observed a handful of times. The CDR3 region has the DNA TGTGCCAGCAGCCTCCTTCGGACTAGCGGGGGCAATGAGCAGTTCTTC. Translated: CASSLLRTSGGNEQFF. The rearrangement uses TRBV3-1 and TRBJ2-1, with TRBD2 matching over 13 bases. The germline gives CDR1 LGHDT, CDR2 YNNKEL (reference sequence). The CDR3 consists of 16 residues. The ends lost 4 bases at V and 6 bases at J; junction bases unmatched: 6.

This clonotype has a count of ten or more. The genes are TRBV6-6 and TRBJ1-4; D is unresolved. The CDR3 has 14 amino acids. CDR1 and CDR2 (germline): MNHNY, SVGAGI (reference sequence). Between the trimmed V and J ends, which lost 2 bases and 1 base, there was a span of 5 bases. DNA for the CDR3: TGTGCCAGCAGTTACCTGCGAACTAATGAAAAACTGTTTTTT. It specifies CASSYLRTNEKLFF.

In this sample, this clonotype turned up many times. The CDR3 DNA sequence: TGTGCCAGCAGTTTTGCAGGGAACACTGAAGCTTTCTTT. Translating gives CASSFAGNTEAFF. The chain is built from TRBV12-3 or TRBV12-4 and TRBJ1-1, with D uncertain. V dropped 3 bases and J dropped 1 base, with 6 bases sitting between them. The CDR3 sequence is 13 residues long.

This clonotype has more than one count but fewer than ten. The chain carries TRBV20-1 and TRBJ2-5; 7 bases map to TRBD1. Germline loops: CDR1 DFQATT, CDR2 SNEGSKA (reference sequence). The CDR3 spans 15 residues. J gave up 2 bases and V 0 bases, and 6 bases lay outside the gene matches. CDR3 DNA: TGCAGTGCTAGAGATCGGACGACAGGGCAAGAGACCCAGTACTTC. Translation gives CSARDRTTGQETQYF.

V is TRBV9 and J is TRBJ2-2; 7 bases align to TRBD1. Trimming took 1 base from V and 4 from J; bases not matched to a gene: 4. This CDR3 contains 15 residues. Germline V gene data show CDR1 as SGDLS and CDR2 as YYNGEE. Here the CDR3 reads CASSVTTGATGELFF. The DNA for the CDR3 is TGTGCCAGCAGCGTAACTACAGGGGCCACCGGGGAGCTGTTTTTT.

This clonotype was detected ten times or more. The chain carries TRBV3-1 and TRBJ2-6, with TRBD1 as a possible D gene (5 bases). Trimming cost V 4 bases and J 0 bases, with 10 bases left between them. Germline CDR1 reads LGHDT; CDR2 reads YNNKEL (reference sequence). This CDR3 is 16 amino acids long. DNA of the CDR3: TGTGCCAGCAGCCCTCGACAGAGCTCTGGGGCCAACGTCCTGACTTTC. Its translation is CASSPRQSSGANVLTF.

The chain carries TRBV30 and TRBJ2-7, with D uncertain. Germline V CDR1 and CDR2: GTSNPN, SVGIG (reference sequence). Trimming left V 2 bases short and J 0 bases short, with 14 bases between. The CDR3 length is 15 residues. This CDR3 reads CAWSLHGPSSYEQYF. DNA for the CDR3: TGTGCCTGGAGTCTACACGGGCCCAGCTCCTACGAGCAGTACTTC.

The sample holds a few counts of this clonotype. The chain employs TRBV12-3 or TRBV12-4 and TRBJ2-2, with 8 bases that match TRBD2. The CDR3 loop spans 15 amino acids. J lost 4 bases, V lost 5 bases, and 6 bases had no gene match. CDR3 sequence reads: CASSPLAGITGELFF. As DNA, the CDR3 is TGTGCCAGCAGTCCATTAGCGGGGATCACCGGGGAGCTGTTTTTT.

This clonotype came up many times. This rearrangement joins TRBV10-3 to TRBJ2-7, with a tentative D call TRBD1 (8 bases). Germline CDR1 ENHRY, CDR2 SYGVKD. Between the trimmed V and J ends, which lost 8 bases and 7 bases, there was a span of 30 bases. The CDR3 consists of 17 residues. The CDR3 sequence is CAIRKSGTGPNRGEQYF. The CDR3 DNA sequence: TGTGCCATCCGAAAAAGCGGGACAGGACCGAACCGGGGTGAGCAGTACTTC.

On this clonotype itself: A much larger clone sits a single nucleotide away, making a read error possible. The V gene is TRBV5-5, the J gene TRBJ2-1; tentatively, D is TRBD1 (5 bases). CDR1 is SGHKS and CDR2 is YYEKEE in the germline V gene (reference sequence). CDR3 length: 15 residues. For the CDR3, the DNA is TGTGCCAGCACCGGACAAATCTTATCCTACTATGAGCAGTTCTTC. Protein: CASTGQILSYYEQFF.

This clonotype came up many times. The chain carries TRBV5-1 and TRBJ2-1; D is possibly TRBD2 (5 bases). This CDR3 is built from 14 residues. Germline V gene sequence: CDR1 SGHRS, CDR2 YFSETQ. The V end was cut by 5 bases, the J end by 8 bases, with 17 bases between. The CDR3 nucleotides read TGCGCCAGCAGAGGGAGCGCCCGTTGGGATGAGCAGTTCTTC. Amino acids: CASRGSARWDEQFF.

The table lists this clonotype with a count of one. V gene TRBV9 combines with J gene TRBJ1-2; D perhaps matches TRBD1 (5 bases). The V end was cut by 3 bases, the J end by 4 bases, with 10 bases between. CDR3 size: 13 residues. Germline CDR1 SGDLS, CDR2 YYNGEE. The CDR3 coding sequence is TGTGCCAGCAGCGAGGGGACCTTCTATGGCTACACCTTC. Translating it yields CASSEGTFYGYTF.

This clonotype was seen at least ten times. The CDR3 sequence: CASSSEQGVKEKLFF. In DNA form, the CDR3 reads TGTGCCAGCAGCTCGGAACAGGGTGTAAAGGAAAAACTGTTTTTT. The genes are TRBV7-9 and TRBJ1-4; TRBD1 might be the D (6 bases). This CDR3 is built from 15 residues. CDR1 is SEHNR and CDR2 is FQNEAQ in the germline V gene (reference sequence). V lost 4 bases, J lost 8 bases, and 17 bases lay in between.

Many counts were recorded for this clonotype. The chain links TRBV12-5 to TRBJ2-1; weak D call: TRBD2 (5 bases). The CDR3 has 19 residues. Trimming pared 4 bases from V and 0 bases from J, leaving 22 bases between. Germline values: CDR1 LGHNT, CDR2 FRNRAP. The CDR3 DNA follows: TGTGCTAGTGGTTACTTCCTGAAAGGACTGGGCCTCTCCTACAATGAGCAGTTCTTC. It yields the protein CASGYFLKGLGLSYNEQFF.

The genes are TRBV11-2 and TRBJ2-1, with 10 bases matching TRBD2. The CDR3 runs 15 residues. CDR1 is SGHAT and CDR2 is FQNNGV in the germline V gene. V shed 5 bases and J 8 bases; nucleotides not matched to a gene: 9. The CDR3 DNA reads TGTGCCAGCAGCCTACAAGCGGGGGGGCCATATGAGCAGTTCTTC. Its translation is CASSLQAGGPYEQFF.

Many counts were recorded for this clonotype. This chain links TRBV29-1 with TRBJ2-3; 14 nucleotides agree with TRBD2. With 7 bases clipped from V and 6 bases from J, the junction kept 6 bases outside the gene matches. This CDR3 spans 14 amino acids. The germline V gene encodes CDR1 SQVTM and CDR2 ANQGSEA. The CDR3 spells CSAGTSGSSDTQYF. The CDR3 DNA reads as TGCAGCGCGGGGACTAGCGGGAGCTCCGATACGCAGTATTTT.

This chain connects TRBV7-2 to TRBJ2-5; 9 positions match TRBD2. Per germline, CDR1 SGHTA and CDR2 FQGNSA. Trimming removed 3 bases from V and 4 bases from J; junction bases left unmatched: 6. CDR3 length equals 15 residues. CDR3 DNA sequence: TGTGCCAGCAGCTTTAGCGGGAGCGCAGGAGAGACCCAGTACTTC. As protein: CASSFSGSAGETQYF. Together with reference TRBV7-2 and TRBJ2-5, the CDR3 gives the full variable domain: GAGVSQSPSNKVTEKGKDVELRCDPISGHTALYWYRQSLGQGLEFLIYFQGNSAPDKSGLPSDRFSAERTGGSVSTLTIQRTQQEDSAVYLCASSFSGSAGETQYFGPGTRLLVL.

At least ten counts were recorded for this clonotype. V is TRBV20-1 and J is TRBJ2-2; tentatively, D is TRBD2 (5 bases). Trimming took 0 bases from V and 4 from J, leaving 9 bases between them. This CDR3 is built from 14 residues. CDR1 is DFQATT, CDR2 SNEGSKA, per germline (reference sequence). The CDR3 sequence is CSARDSAGTGELFF. The CDR3, as DNA: TGCAGTGCTAGAGATTCCGCGGGCACCGGGGAGCTGTTTTTT.

This clonotype has just a few counts. The chain links TRBV12-3 or TRBV12-4 to TRBJ2-7; TRBD2 might be the D (6 bases). The CDR3 runs to 12 residues. Trimming took 3 bases from V and 6 from J, leaving 9 bases between them. CDR3 in amino acids: CASSFRGSEQYF. The CDR3 nucleotides are TGTGCCAGCAGTTTTCGGGGGTCCGAGCAGTACTTC.

A few counts support this clonotype. V gene TRBV12-3 or TRBV12-4 combines with J gene TRBJ2-3; 13 bases match TRBD2. This CDR3 has 17 residues. The junction had 7 bases not matched to a gene; V was cut back by 5 bases and J by 2 bases. The CDR3 coding sequence is TGTGCCAGCAGTGTGACTAGCGGGAGGAGTCTCACAGATACGCAGTATTTT. It yields the protein CASSVTSGRSLTDTQYF.

This clonotype was recorded a few times. This chain uses TRBV4-3 with TRBJ2-3, with D maybe TRBD1 (5 bases). The germline V and J ends were trimmed by 0 bases and 1 base, with 8 bases remaining between them. CDR3 length: 15 amino acids. Looked up from germline, CDR1 is LGHNA and CDR2 is YSLEER. CDR3 loop: CASSQESTGTDTQYF. The CDR3 coding sequence is TGCGCCAGCAGCCAAGAATCGACAGGCACAGATACGCAGTATTTT.

V is TRBV6-5 and J is TRBJ2-2; D is ambiguous. CDR3 size: 15 residues. Trimming took off 6 bases at V and 7 bases at J, with 18 bases between the two ends. Germline V CDR1 and CDR2: MNHEY, SVGAGI. As DNA, the CDR3 is TGTGCCAGCAGCTCTGGGAACCCAGCGTACGGGGAGCTGTTTTTT. The encoded protein is CASSSGNPAYGELFF.

This clonotype was seen repeatedly, ten times or more. The rearrangement links TRBV14 to TRBJ2-5; 11 bases are shared with TRBD2. After removal of 1 base from V and 1 base from J, the junction contained 5 bases not matched to a gene. Looked up from germline, CDR1 is SGHDN and CDR2 is FVKESK. The CDR3 is 17 residues long. CDR3 loop: CASSQGPGTSGQETQYF. Written as DNA, the CDR3 is TGTGCCAGCAGCCAAGGCCCCGGGACTAGCGGCCAAGAGACCCAGTACTTC. Combining the CDR3 with reference TRBV14 and TRBJ2-5 gives the whole variable domain EAGVTQFPSHSVIEKGQTVTLRCDPISGHDNLYWYRRVMGKEIKFLLHFVKESKQDESGMPNNRFLAERTGGTYSTLKVQPAELEDSGVYFCASSQGPGTSGQETQYFGPGTRLLVL.

Only a few counts were recorded for this clonotype. This sequence joins TRBV5-4 and TRBJ2-1; D not certain. Germline assignment: CDR1 SGHNT and CDR2 YYREEE (reference sequence). This CDR3 contains 15 residues. The V gene lost 3 bases and the J gene lost 6 bases, with 16 bases spanning the gap. The CDR3 coding sequence is TGTGCCAGCAGCTACTCGTCGAGGTCTTTCAATGAGCAGTTCTTC. Translating it yields CASSYSSRSFNEQFF.

In this sample, this clonotype turned up many times. The chain uses TRBV7-9 and TRBJ2-2; TRBD1 aligns across 8 bases. The V segment lost 4 bases and the J segment 6 bases; nucleotides outside the gene matches: 7. The germline CDR1 and CDR2 sequences are SEHNR and FQNEAQ (reference sequence). The CDR3 is 15 amino acids. CDR3 in amino acids: CASSSRTGLAGELFF. The CDR3 bases are TGTGCCAGCAGCTCCCGGACAGGGTTGGCCGGGGAGCTGTTTTTT.

This chain joins TRBV10-3 and TRBJ2-3; 9 bases match TRBD1. Germline CDR1 reads ENHRY; CDR2 reads SYGVKD. There are 15 residues in the CDR3. Trimming removed 6 bases from V and 0 bases from J; junction bases left unmatched: 4. The CDR3 DNA sequence: TGTGCCATCAGCACAGGGGGCCCTAGCACAGATACGCAGTATTTT. Amino acids: CAISTGGPSTDTQYF.

There are many counts of this clonotype. This chain joins TRBV9 and TRBJ2-5; D might be TRBD2 (5 bases). V shed 0 bases and J shed 4 bases, with 10 bases lying between them. Germline V gene lookup returns CDR1 SGDLS and CDR2 YYNGEE. CDR3 length: 14 amino acids. The CDR3 reads CASSVDLARETQYF. CDR3 DNA: TGTGCCAGCAGCGTAGATCTAGCCCGAGAGACCCAGTACTTC.

This chain uses TRBV28 with TRBJ1-5; D gene unclear. The CDR3 loop spans 14 amino acids. The V gene lost 5 bases and the J gene lost 4 bases, with 12 bases spanning the gap. Germline V CDR1 and CDR2: MDHEN, SYDVKM. CDR3 DNA sequence: TGTGCCAGCAGTCCGATGGGCCAGAATCAGCCCCAGCATTTT. It yields the protein CASSPMGQNQPQHF.

The genes are TRBV5-1 and TRBJ2-1; 8 bases fit TRBD1. The junction had 7 bases not matched to a gene; V was cut back by 2 bases and J by 0 bases. CDR1 is SGHRS, CDR2 YFSETQ, per germline. This CDR3 has 17 amino acids. In nucleotides, the CDR3 is TGCGCCAGCAGCTTCGGACAGGGATTAGTCTCCTACAATGAGCAGTTCTTC. Amino acid sequence: CASSFGQGLVSYNEQFF.